Following are 25 T cell receptor beta chains from one sample sequenced in a study of T-cell reconstitution after alpha-beta-depleted transplantation in children. Construction of the TCRbeta library involved unique molecular identifiers. TCRdb reanalysed the PCR reads using MiXCR and keeps one entry per CDR3 protein. The profile shows 25,000 to 30,000 distinct CDR3 sequences, 6.3% of them singletons. The input for sequencing was PBMCs, mostly from graft donor cells, taken 180 days after TCRalphabeta/CD19-depleted stem cell transplant. The receptors come from a male patient younger than 18 who had a stem cell transplant for acute myeloid leukemia, so the T cells may come from the graft donor.

V is TRBV19 and J is TRBJ2-7; tentative D call: TRBD1 (6 bases). From germline, CDR1 is LNHDA and CDR2 SQIVND (reference sequence). This CDR3 is built from 14 residues. V was trimmed by 4 bases and J by 2 bases, leaving 12 bases between them. The CDR3, as DNA: TGTGCCAGTAGTACGGACAGCGATACCTACGAGCAGTACTTC. This gives the protein CASSTDSDTYEQYF.

This clonotype occurred many times. This chain uses TRBV5-4 with TRBJ2-7; maybe TRBD1 (6 bases). Trimming took 4 bases from V and 6 from J, leaving 11 bases between them. Germline loops: CDR1 SGHNT, CDR2 YYREEE (reference sequence). The CDR3 spans 12 residues. The CDR3 nucleotides are TGTGCCAGCAGCACAGAACAGGGCGAGCAGTACTTC. Its protein product is CASSTEQGEQYF. Full variable domain (remainder filled in from reference TRBV5-4 and TRBJ2-7): ETGVTQSPTHLIKTRGQQVTLRCSSQSGHNTVSWYQQALGQGPQFIFQYYREEENGRGNFPPRFSGLQFPNYSSELNVNALELDDSALYLCASSTEQGEQYFGPGTRLTVT.

This clonotype was recorded many times. The genes are TRBV20-1 and TRBJ1-5, with D unresolved. The CDR3 covers 12 residues. V was cut by 5 bases and J by 1 base, with 6 bases left in between. Per the germline V gene, CDR1 is DFQATT and CDR2 is SNEGSKA (reference sequence). Here the CDR3 DNA reads TGCAGTGCTCCGGAGAGCAATCAGCCCCAGCATTTT. This translates into CSAPESNQPQHF.

This clonotype was seen ten or more times. V is TRBV4-2 and J is TRBJ2-2; unclear D gene. CDR1 and CDR2 from the germline V gene are LGHNA and YNFKEQ. Trimming left V 0 bases short and J 5 bases short, with 7 bases between. The CDR3 spans 14 residues. The CDR3 reads CASSQEYRTGELFF. The CDR3 bases are TGTGCCAGCAGCCAAGAATATCGGACCGGGGAGCTGTTTTTT.

This clonotype was seen at least ten times. The V call is TRBV11-1, the J call TRBJ2-6; D perhaps matches TRBD1 (5 bases). V lost 5 bases and J 0 bases, leaving 23 bases between the germline ends. This CDR3 is built from 20 residues. The germline gives CDR1 SGHAT, CDR2 FQDESV (reference sequence). CDR3 sequence reads: CASSPLRPGQSFSGANVLTF. CDR3 DNA sequence: TGTGCCAGCAGCCCCCTGCGTCCAGGGCAATCCTTCTCTGGGGCCAACGTCCTGACTTTC.

The sample holds many counts of this clonotype. This chain uses TRBV4-2 with TRBJ2-7, with D perhaps given as TRBD1 or TRBD2 (5 bases each). This CDR3 spans 15 amino acids. Trimming took off 3 bases at V and 3 bases at J, with 15 bases between the two ends. Germline CDR1 reads LGHNA; CDR2 reads YNFKEQ. CDR3 loop: CASSQRAGLFYEQYF. The CDR3 DNA reads as TGTGCCAGCAGCCAGCGGGCAGGGCTTTTCTACGAGCAGTACTTC.

This clonotype came up many times. CDR3 region: CASRLTGDTEAFF. The CDR3 nucleotides read TGTGCCAGCAGACTTACAGGGGACACTGAAGCTTTCTTT. V and J are TRBV28 and TRBJ1-1; 7 nucleotides align to TRBD1. Looked up from germline, CDR1 is MDHEN and CDR2 is SYDVKM. CDR3 length: 13 amino acids. V shed 6 bases and J 3 bases; nucleotides not matched to a gene: 4.

This clonotype was seen at least ten times. The chain employs TRBV30 and TRBJ2-5; 7 nucleotides match TRBD2. V gave up 5 bases and J gave up 1 base; unmatched junction bases: 7. The germline CDR1 and CDR2 sequences are GTSNPN and SVGIG (reference sequence). The CDR3 runs 14 residues. Here the CDR3 reads CAWGAGRAQETQYF. The DNA of the CDR3 is TGTGCCTGGGGAGCGGGGAGGGCCCAAGAGACCCAGTACTTC.

This clonotype was counted at least ten times. The rearrangement uses TRBV7-2 and TRBJ2-3, with D hard to call. This CDR3 is built from 14 residues. The V gene's germline CDR1 is SGHTA and CDR2 FQGNSA. Trimming took off 5 bases at V and 2 bases at J, with 11 bases between the two ends. In nucleotides, the CDR3 is TGTGCCAGCAGCGGTGACCCGTACACAGATACGCAGTATTTT. It is translated as CASSGDPYTDTQYF. Together with reference TRBV7-2 and TRBJ2-3, the CDR3 gives the full variable domain: GAGVSQSPSNKVTEKGKDVELRCDPISGHTALYWYRQSLGQGLEFLIYFQGNSAPDKSGLPSDRFSAERTGGSVSTLTIQRTQQEDSAVYLCASSGDPYTDTQYFGPGTRLTVL.

This clonotype was counted ten times or more. The rearrangement uses TRBV29-1 and TRBJ2-7, with 7 bases identical to TRBD1. Per the germline V gene, CDR1 is SQVTM and CDR2 is ANQGSEA. After removal of 3 bases from V and 2 bases from J, the junction contained 4 bases not matched to a gene. The CDR3 length is 13 residues. The CDR3 is CSVEETGTYEQYF. The CDR3 DNA follows: TGCAGCGTTGAGGAGACAGGGACCTACGAGCAGTACTTC.

This clonotype was recorded many times. The CDR3, as DNA: TGCAGCGGGCGTTTCCCTAAAGCAACCCACAAGAGAGATACCGGGGAGCTGTTTTTT. Protein sequence: CSGRFPKATHKRDTGELFF. The chain recombines TRBV29-1 with TRBJ2-2; D not resolved. V was trimmed by 7 bases and J by 5 bases, leaving 32 bases between them. This CDR3 spans 19 amino acids. The germline CDR1 and CDR2 sequences are SQVTM and ANQGSEA.

This clonotype occurred many times. V is TRBV19 and J is TRBJ1-2, with D perhaps TRBD1 (5 bases). The germline V gene encodes CDR1 LNHDA and CDR2 SQIVND (reference sequence). The CDR3 has 16 amino acids. Trimming took 3 bases from V and 7 from J, leaving 21 bases between them. Here the CDR3 DNA reads TGTGCCAGTAGTATCGGAGGGACGCCGTGGCGACCTGGCTACACCTTC. Protein: CASSIGGTPWRPGYTF. Looking up the rest from reference TRBV19 and TRBJ1-2 gives the full variable domain: DGGITQSPKYLFRKEGQNVTLSCEQNLNHDAMYWYRQDPGQGLRLIYYSQIVNDFQKGDIAEGYSVSREKKESFPLTVTSAQKNPTAFYLCASSIGGTPWRPGYTFGSGTRLTVV.

This clonotype was counted at least ten times. J is TRBJ2-7 and V is TRBV20-1, with TRBD2 matching 11 bases. From germline, CDR1 is DFQATT and CDR2 SNEGSKA (reference sequence). CDR3 length: 14 residues. V shed 3 bases and J 3 bases; nucleotides not matched to a gene: 4. CDR3 amino acids: CSASPGTSGYEQYF. The CDR3 coding sequence is TGCAGTGCTAGCCCCGGGACTAGCGGCTACGAGCAGTACTTC.

This clonotype showed up many times. In DNA, the CDR3 is TGTGCCAGTAGCCATAGGTCGACTAGCGGGAGTTATGAGCAGTTCTTC. Protein product: CASSHRSTSGSYEQFF. This rearrangement joins TRBV19 to TRBJ2-1; TRBD2 matches at 12 bases. Trimming removed 6 bases from V and 8 bases from J; junction bases left unmatched: 11. The CDR3 length is 16 residues. Germline CDR1 is LNHDA and CDR2 is SQIVND (reference sequence).

This clonotype was picked up many times. The chain has TRBV29-1 and TRBJ1-1; perhaps TRBD1 as D (6 bases). Germline lookup yields CDR1 SQVTM and CDR2 ANQGSEA. V shed 3 bases and J shed 3 bases, with 11 bases lying between them. The CDR3 has 13 residues. CDR3 amino acids: CSVDGQFDTEAFF. The CDR3 DNA is TGCAGCGTTGACGGACAGTTTGACACTGAAGCTTTCTTT.

This clonotype was observed at least ten times. The rearrangement uses TRBV5-4 and TRBJ2-1, with 9 nucleotides matching TRBD2. The V gene's germline CDR1 is SGHNT and CDR2 YYREEE (reference sequence). Trimming cost V 0 bases and J 3 bases; bases outside gene matches: 4. CDR3 length: 16 residues. CDR3 bases: TGTGCCAGCAGCTTGGATATTAGCGGGGGCTACAATGAGCAGTTCTTC. The encoded protein is CASSLDISGGYNEQFF.

This clonotype appeared many times. V is TRBV3-1 and J is TRBJ1-6; D gene unclear. This CDR3 has 17 residues. The germline CDR1 and CDR2 sequences are LGHDT and YNNKEL (reference sequence). The germline V and J ends were trimmed by 0 bases and 0 bases, with 9 bases remaining between them. The CDR3 DNA sequence: TGTGCCAGCAGCCAAGATTTAATGAGCTCCTATAATTCACCCCTCCACTTT. It specifies CASSQDLMSSYNSPLHF.

In its sample, this clonotype was seen many times. The chain has TRBV3-1 and TRBJ2-1, with D perhaps TRBD2 (5 bases). The CDR3 loop spans 17 amino acids. Trimming pared 0 bases from V and 0 bases from J, leaving 12 bases between. Germline assignment: CDR1 LGHDT and CDR2 YNNKEL (reference sequence). CDR3 region: CASSQDRGSSSYNEQFF. CDR3 sequence (DNA): TGTGCCAGCAGCCAAGATCGGGGATCCAGCTCCTACAATGAGCAGTTCTTC.

The table lists this clonotype with many counts. This chain connects TRBV5-1 to TRBJ2-1; 9 bases align to TRBD1. With 4 bases clipped from V and 9 bases from J, the junction kept 11 bases outside the gene matches. The germline V gene has CDR1 SGHRS and CDR2 YFSETQ. This CDR3 has 15 amino acids. CDR3 nucleotides: TGCGCCAGCAGCGTCACCGGGACAGGGAGGAGTGAGCAGTTCTTC. Encoded protein: CASSVTGTGRSEQFF.

At least ten counts were recorded for this clonotype. The chain joins TRBV19 to TRBJ1-1; no clear D. Germline loops: CDR1 LNHDA, CDR2 SQIVND (reference sequence). Trimming shortened V by 4 bases and J by 0 bases, and 12 bases separated the two germline ends. The CDR3 is made up of 15 amino acids. The CDR3 is CASSSPQRMNTEAFF. The CDR3 DNA reads as TGTGCCAGTAGTAGCCCACAGAGGATGAACACTGAAGCTTTCTTT.

This clonotype was recorded many times. The chain uses TRBV5-4 and TRBJ1-5; 10 bases are a match to TRBD1. Germline lookup yields CDR1 SGHNT and CDR2 YYREEE (reference sequence). The CDR3 is 17 amino acids. Trimming at V came to 4 bases and at J to 7 bases, leaving 14 bases not matched to a gene. The CDR3 reads CASSAPGQGLIGQPQHF. For the CDR3, the DNA is TGTGCCAGCAGCGCACCGGGACAGGGGCTTATCGGGCAGCCCCAGCATTTT.

In its sample, this clonotype was seen many times. This chain joins TRBV28 and TRBJ2-7, with 7 bases fitting TRBD1. The CDR3 consists of 16 residues. V was pared by 5 bases and J by 1 base, with 11 bases of the junction left unmatched. Germline loops: CDR1 MDHEN, CDR2 SYDVKM. This CDR3 reads CASSTHGQARSYEQYV. In DNA, the CDR3 is TGTGCCAGCAGTACCCACGGACAGGCCAGATCCTACGAGCAGTACGTC.

This chain joins TRBV3-1 and TRBJ2-1; a weak D match, TRBD2 (6 bases). V was pared by 10 bases and J by 4 bases, with 29 bases between. CDR1 and CDR2 from the germline V gene are LGHDT and YNNKEL (reference sequence). This CDR3 is 18 amino acids long. The chain's CDR3 is CAICRLSGSGSRYNEQFF. The CDR3 DNA reads TGTGCCATCTGCCGACTCTCCGGGAGCGGTAGTAGGTACAATGAGCAGTTCTTC.

In this sample, this clonotype turned up many times. The V gene is TRBV5-6, the J gene TRBJ1-1; D is ambiguous. The CDR3 contains 13 residues. The germline V gene encodes CDR1 SGHDT and CDR2 YYEEEE. The V and J ends lost 0 bases and 1 base respectively, with 4 bases between them. CDR3 in DNA: TGTGCCAGCAGCTTGGACAGGAACACTGAAGCTTTCTTT. It codes for CASSLDRNTEAFF.

This clonotype was seen many times. V usage is TRBV4-2 and J usage is TRBJ2-3, with 8 bases aligning to TRBD2. J was trimmed by 5 bases and V by 5 bases; bases with no gene match: 12. This CDR3 comprises 16 residues. Germline lookup yields CDR1 LGHNA and CDR2 YNFKEQ. As DNA, the CDR3 is TGTGCCAGCAGCTCGTGGGAGCGGGAGAATGGAGATACGCAGTATTTT. This sequence encodes CASSSWERENGDTQYF.